The 12 T cell receptor beta chains listed next were all sequenced from one sample in a study of blood T cell repertoires in COVID-19. Generated by immunoSEQ multiplex PCR, the TCRdb table keeps only in-frame clones and is missing some. The table includes tens of thousands of clones, roughly nine tenths detected once. Material: peripheral blood. The receptors derive from a man aged 55-75 years with acute or convalescent COVID-19.

The CDR3 DNA reads TGTGCCAGCAGCCACAAAGCCTTGGCGTCGGGGGGGCCTGAAAAACTGTTTTTT. As protein: CASSHKALASGGPEKLFF. The rearrangement links TRBV14 to TRBJ1-4; D perhaps matches TRBD1 (6 bases). The length of the CDR3 is 18 residues. Germline V lookup: CDR1 SGHDN, CDR2 FVKESK. Trimming removed 3 bases from V and 7 bases from J, with 24 bases in between.

The chain recombines TRBV30 with TRBJ1-2, with 10 bases aligning to TRBD1. Germline-derived CDR1 and CDR2 are GTSNPN and SVGIG (reference sequence). This CDR3 comprises 14 residues. Germline trimming cut 5 bases from V and 5 bases from J; bases unmatched to any gene: 8. The chain's CDR3 is CAWDRGRIRYGYTF. The CDR3 bases are TGTGCCTGGGACAGGGGGCGCATCCGTTATGGCTACACCTTC.

This clone appeared once. This rearrangement joins TRBV2 to TRBJ2-1, with 8 nucleotides matching TRBD1. CDR1 and CDR2 (germline): SNHLY, FYNNEI. Trimming removed 6 bases from V and 7 bases from J; junction bases left unmatched: 8. This CDR3 has 14 amino acids. CDR3 coding DNA: TGTGCCAGCAGACAGACAGGGGCGCAAAATGAGCAGTTCTTC. Its translation is CASRQTGAQNEQFF.

The chain recombines TRBV27 with TRBJ2-7, with 7 bases that match TRBD1. The CDR3 spans 15 residues. Trimming at V came to 9 bases and at J to 0 bases, leaving 11 bases not matched to a gene. The germline gives CDR1 MNHEY, CDR2 SMNVEV (reference sequence). In nucleotides, the CDR3 is TGTGCCAGTTCTAGGTTGAGGACAGGCTCCTACGAGCAGTACGTC. Translating it yields CASSRLRTGSYEQYV.

The chain carries TRBV12-3 or TRBV12-4 and TRBJ1-1, with D unclear. V was clipped by 5 bases and J by 7 bases, with 14 bases between them. This CDR3 is built from 13 residues. DNA for the CDR3: TGTGCCAGCAGTACCGTCGCTAATGGTGAAGCTTTCTTT. It codes for CASSTVANGEAFF.

This chain uses TRBV28 with TRBJ1-2; maybe TRBD1 (6 bases). CDR1 is MDHEN, CDR2 SYDVKM, per germline. The CDR3 has 12 amino acids. Trimming cost V 5 bases and J 7 bases, with 11 bases left between them. CDR3: CASSDRRSGYTF. CDR3 in DNA: TGTGCCAGCAGTGACAGGAGGAGTGGCTACACCTTC.

This clone appeared once. This sequence joins TRBV6-6 and TRBJ2-2, with 7 bases that match TRBD1. V lost 8 bases, J lost 6 bases, and 12 bases stayed unmatched. This CDR3 region has 15 residues. CDR1 MNHNY and CDR2 SVGAGI come from the germline V gene (reference sequence). Here the CDR3 DNA reads TGTGCCAGCTCGCTAAATACAGGGGAGTCCGGGGAGCTGTTTTTT. This codes for CASSLNTGESGELFF.

V gene TRBV6-2 or TRBV6-3 combines with J gene TRBJ1-1, with D perhaps matching TRBD1 (5 bases). This CDR3 comprises 14 residues. The V and J ends lost 2 bases and 2 bases respectively, with 9 bases between them. The germline gives CDR1 MNHEY, CDR2 SVGEGT. The CDR3 region is CASSYTGVNTEAFF. The CDR3 DNA sequence: TGTGCCAGCAGTTACACAGGAGTAAACACTGAAGCTTTCTTT.

The gene calls are TRBV7-3 and TRBJ2-5, with D tentatively TRBD2 (5 bases). The germline V and J ends were trimmed by 2 bases and 7 bases, with 11 bases remaining between them. CDR3 length: 13 residues. Germline V gene sequence: CDR1 SGHTA, CDR2 FQGTGA. In DNA form, the CDR3 reads TGTGCCAGCAGCTTAGGTAGCGAGGGGACCCAGTACTTC. It codes for CASSLGSEGTQYF.

This clone was recorded once. The V and J genes are TRBV6-2 or TRBV6-3 and TRBJ2-7, with D perhaps TRBD1 (6 bases). Trimming cost V 6 bases and J 4 bases, with 19 bases left between them. The CDR3 covers 15 residues. The germline CDR1 and CDR2 sequences are MNHEY and SVGEGT. The CDR3 loop is CASSYTTGHQYEQYF. CDR3 bases: TGTGCCAGCAGCTATACTACGGGACACCAGTACGAGCAGTACTTC.

The chain carries TRBV11-2 and TRBJ2-1; tentatively, D is TRBD2 (5 bases). This CDR3 contains 15 residues. CDR1 and CDR2 from the germline V gene are SGHAT and FQNNGV. Trimming cost V 1 base and J 10 bases, with 17 bases left between them. The CDR3 DNA reads as TGTGCCAGCAGCTTAGTTGTCCTGTCCGGGGAGGAGCAGTTCTTC. As protein: CASSLVVLSGEEQFF.

The V and J genes are TRBV5-8 and TRBJ2-3, with D possibly matching TRBD2 (5 bases). Germline loops: CDR1 SGHTS, CDR2 YDEGEE. V was pared by 4 bases and J by 5 bases, with 14 bases between. CDR3 length: 14 amino acids. The CDR3 protein is CASSAPGEGDTQYF. CDR3 DNA: TGTGCCAGCAGCGCCCCCGGGGAAGGAGATACGCAGTATTTT.